This TCR beta chain was recovered during a study of T cell responses to AZD1222 COVID-19 vaccine. Trimming cost V 2 bases and J 2 bases; bases outside gene matches: 2. In germline, CDR1 is KGHSH, CDR2 LQKENI. The CDR3 is made up of 14 amino acids. Sequencing was performed with immunoSEQ multiplex PCR; in TCRdb, only in-frame clones are kept and a portion is missing. The table lists approximately 150,000 clones, about 91% of them singletons. The receptor was derived from an adult who received the AZD1222 COVID-19 vaccine. The starting material was peripheral blood, obtained 28 days after the second AZD1222 dose. This rearrangement joins TRBV18 to TRBJ1-2; 7 nucleotides align to TRBD1. CDR3 in amino acids: CASSPSTGNYGYTF. In nucleotides, the CDR3 is TGTGCCAGCTCACCATCGACAGGGAACTATGGCTACACCTTC.